This T cell receptor (beta chain) is drawn from a study of blood T cells in healthy people across ages. Sample-barcoded 5' priming and a J-beta primer mix drove a second PCR of about 7 to 11 cycles. Each CDR3 protein is one row after TCRdb ran MiXCR on the 5' RACE reads. The sample lists 800,000 to 1,300,000 distinct CDR3 sequences, less than 25% occurring once. Looked up from germline, CDR1 is ENHRY and CDR2 is SYGVKD. Trimming left V 6 bases short and J 5 bases short, with 11 bases between. This CDR3 has 12 amino acids. This clonotype was seen at least ten times. These same records also appear under a second study, on T cells of mothers and their children. Per that paper: The study sampled a few healthy Caucasian mothers and their six children. Normalized overlap was always slightly, never significantly, higher in related than unrelated mother-child pairs.

The sequencing input was blood. V and J are TRBV10-3 and TRBJ2-7, with a weak D call TRBD1 (5 bases). The source of this sequence is a girl aged 2-10 years in good health. CDR3 nucleotides: TGTGCCATCAGCCGTACAGGCGACGAGCAGTACTTC. This sequence encodes CAISRTGDEQYF.